The 26 T cell receptor beta chains presented below share a single source sample, sequenced in a study of early T cells in non-severe SARS-CoV-2 infection. TCRdb used MiXCR to reprocess the 5' RACE reads, holding one entry per CDR3 protein. This sample yields about 50,000 distinct CDR3 sequences, of which under 15% are seen a single time; roughly a tenth belongs to the top ten. Sequenced sample: whole blood. These receptors all stem from an adult who was a healthcare worker with PCR-confirmed SARS-CoV-2 infection or an uninfected control (not recorded which).

This clonotype was detected ten times or more. This chain uses TRBV20-1 with TRBJ2-5, with a weak D call TRBD2 (6 bases). The CDR3 runs 13 residues. The V end was cut by 6 bases, the J end by 1 base, with 12 bases between. Germline-derived CDR1 and CDR2 are DFQATT and SNEGSKA (reference sequence). The CDR3, as DNA: TGCAGTGCGCCCCGGGACTTCCAAGAGACCCAGTACTTC. Translated: CSAPRDFQETQYF.

This clonotype was seen a few times. This chain uses TRBV10-3 with TRBJ2-7; no clear D gene. Germline values: CDR1 ENHRY, CDR2 SYGVKD. The CDR3 totals 13 residues. Between the trimmed V and J ends, which lost 7 bases and 2 bases, there was a span of 12 bases. CDR3 region: CAITEVPTYEQYF. The CDR3 DNA reads TGTGCCATCACCGAGGTACCGACCTACGAGCAGTACTTC.

The rearrangement joins TRBV11-2 to TRBJ1-2, with 9 bases that match TRBD1. The V segment lost 3 bases and the J segment 4 bases; nucleotides outside the gene matches: 6. Germline values: CDR1 SGHAT, CDR2 FQNNGV. The CDR3 runs to 15 residues. The DNA of the CDR3 is TGTGCCAGCAGCTTGACCGGGACAGGGATCTATGGCTACACCTTC. The encoded protein is CASSLTGTGIYGYTF.

The rearrangement links TRBV28 to TRBJ2-7; D is ambiguous. The germline CDR1 and CDR2 sequences are MDHEN and SYDVKM. The CDR3 has 13 amino acids. V gave up 4 bases and J gave up 6 bases, with 13 bases separating them. CDR3 DNA: TGTGCCAGCAGTTACGAGGATCTCGGCGAGCAGTACTTC. Translating it yields CASSYEDLGEQYF.

This clonotype was detected a few times. The rearrangement uses TRBV20-1 and TRBJ2-3; a possible D gene is TRBD2 (5 bases). CDR1 DFQATT and CDR2 SNEGSKA come from the germline V gene (reference sequence). Trimming took off 0 bases at V and 2 bases at J, with 15 bases between the two ends. This CDR3 contains 16 residues. CDR3: CSARDEGSLFTDTQYF. CDR3 in DNA: TGCAGTGCTAGAGATGAGGGCAGCCTATTCACAGATACGCAGTATTTT.

This clonotype was recorded at least ten times. The chain is built from TRBV12-3 or TRBV12-4 and TRBJ2-2, with D possibly being TRBD1 (5 bases). This CDR3 has 12 amino acids. V shed 5 bases and J shed 7 bases, with 8 bases lying between them. The CDR3 region has the DNA TGTGCCAGCAGTGGACACCACGGGGAGCTGTTTTTT. It specifies CASSGHHGELFF.

This clonotype was counted ten times or more. The chain employs TRBV20-1 and TRBJ2-7; the D is unclear. The CDR3 runs 15 residues. Trimming removed 1 base from V and 6 bases from J, with 19 bases in between. Germline loops: CDR1 DFQATT, CDR2 SNEGSKA (reference sequence). The CDR3 reads CSARVLPILIGEQYF. The CDR3 region has the DNA TGCAGTGCTAGAGTCCTGCCTATCTTAATAGGCGAGCAGTACTTC.

This clonotype was observed at least ten times. V and J are TRBV2 and TRBJ2-7; no clear D gene. The V end was cut by 4 bases, the J end by 2 bases, with 12 bases between. The CDR3 spans 14 residues. Per the germline V gene, CDR1 is SNHLY and CDR2 is FYNNEI. CDR3 region: CASSGGSSPYEQYF. The CDR3 DNA reads as TGTGCCAGCAGTGGAGGAAGCAGCCCCTACGAGCAGTACTTC. Filled out from reference TRBV2 and TRBJ2-7, the complete variable domain reads EPEVTQTPSHQVTQMGQEVILRCVPISNHLYFYWYRQILGQKVEFLVSFYNNEISEKSEIFDDQFSVERPDGSNFTLKIRSTKLEDSAMYFCASSGGSSPYEQYFGPGTRLTVT.

This clonotype showed up just a few times. This chain links TRBV3-1 with TRBJ2-7; 11 nucleotides align to TRBD2. There are 16 residues in the CDR3. V gave up 4 bases and J gave up 6 bases; unmatched junction bases: 11. CDR1 is LGHDT, CDR2 YNNKEL, per germline (reference sequence). This CDR3 reads CASSLLLSGRAIEQYF. The CDR3 coding sequence is TGTGCCAGCAGCCTCTTGCTTAGCGGGAGGGCCATCGAGCAGTACTTC.

This sequence joins TRBV2 and TRBJ2-3; 7 bases map to TRBD2. This CDR3 region has 14 residues. V lost 0 bases, J lost 7 bases, and 4 bases stayed unmatched. Germline values: CDR1 SNHLY, CDR2 FYNNEI. The CDR3 spells CASSEAGGPNTQYF. The CDR3, as DNA: TGTGCCAGCAGTGAAGCGGGAGGGCCAAATACGCAGTATTTT. The full variable domain, in which reference TRBV2 and TRBJ2-3 provide the parts outside the CDR3, is EPEVTQTPSHQVTQMGQEVILRCVPISNHLYFYWYRQILGQKVEFLVSFYNNEISEKSEIFDDQFSVERPDGSNFTLKIRSTKLEDSAMYFCASSEAGGPNTQYFGPGTRLTVL.

The chain combines TRBV7-9 with TRBJ1-6; TRBD1 might be the D (6 bases). This CDR3 has 13 amino acids. CDR1 SEHNR and CDR2 FQNEAQ come from the germline V gene (reference sequence). V lost 9 bases, J lost 6 bases, and 12 bases lay in between. The CDR3 sequence: CASSGVINSPLHF. The CDR3 DNA sequence: TGTGCCAGTTCAGGGGTTATTAATTCACCCCTCCACTTT.

This clonotype was counted only a few times. The rearrangement uses TRBV20-1 and TRBJ1-6, with 7 bases fitting TRBD1. The CDR3 runs to 15 residues. From germline, CDR1 is DFQATT and CDR2 SNEGSKA (reference sequence). Trimming at V came to 3 bases and at J to 7 bases, leaving 9 bases not matched to a gene. For the CDR3, the DNA is TGCAGTGCTAGGGCCCCGGGACAGTTAAATTCACCCCTCCACTTT. This codes for CSARAPGQLNSPLHF.

The V and J genes are TRBV10-1 and TRBJ2-1; D call uncertain. CDR1 and CDR2 (germline): WNHNN, SYGVQD (reference sequence). V shed 5 bases and J shed 0 bases, with 5 bases lying between them. The CDR3 runs 13 residues. The CDR3 is CASSKSSYNEQFF. In nucleotides, the CDR3 is TGCGCCAGCAGTAAAAGCTCCTACAATGAGCAGTTCTTC.

This clonotype was seen many times. The J gene is TRBJ1-5, the V gene TRBV20-1, with D perhaps TRBD1 (6 bases). This CDR3 comprises 15 residues. The V end was cut by 4 bases, the J end by 4 bases, with 17 bases between. The germline V gene has CDR1 DFQATT and CDR2 SNEGSKA (reference sequence). DNA of the CDR3: TGCAGTGCTACTAATCTCCGGGACAATAATCAGCCCCAGCATTTT. It is translated as CSATNLRDNNQPQHF.

Ten or more counts support this clonotype. The V call is TRBV6-5, the J call TRBJ2-5; 10 bases fit TRBD1. The CDR3 has 15 residues. CDR1 is MNHEY, CDR2 SVGAGI, per germline. Trimming took 2 bases from V and 4 from J; bases not matched to a gene: 4. Here the CDR3 DNA reads TGTGCCAGCAGTTACCTTGGACAGGGGGGAGAGACCCAGTACTTC. Protein: CASSYLGQGGETQYF.

This clonotype was seen a handful of times. J is TRBJ2-3 and V is TRBV21-1; TRBD1, the table's D call, lacks a check against the DNA. TRBV21-1 is recorded as a pseudogene. This CDR3 is built from 12 residues. The CDR3 loop is CASTGGLDTQYF. CDR3 nucleotides: TGTGCCAGCACTGGGGGTTTGGATACGCAGTATTTT.

This clonotype was recorded at least ten times. The chain joins TRBV20-1 to TRBJ2-7; TRBD1 is a possible D gene (5 bases). Trimming left V 5 bases short and J 1 base short, with 12 bases between. Germline V lookup: CDR1 DFQATT, CDR2 SNEGSKA (reference sequence). The length of the CDR3 is 13 residues. The CDR3 loop reads CSALDTSSYEQYF. Here the CDR3 DNA reads TGCAGTGCTCTGGACACCTCTTCCTACGAGCAGTACTTC.

There are many counts of this clonotype. The rearrangement joins TRBV12-3 or TRBV12-4 to TRBJ2-3; the D gene is possibly TRBD1 (6 bases). Trimming left V 3 bases short and J 4 bases short, with 14 bases between. The CDR3 runs 15 residues. The CDR3 reads CASSLRTAASDTQYF. DNA for the CDR3: TGTGCCAGCAGTTTGAGGACAGCAGCTTCAGATACGCAGTATTTT.

This clonotype was counted a few times. V gene TRBV28 combines with J gene TRBJ1-1, with D uncertain. V was cut by 7 bases and J by 5 bases, with 8 bases left in between. This CDR3 is built from 11 residues. Germline values: CDR1 MDHEN, CDR2 SYDVKM. CDR3 in DNA: TGTGCCAGCACCCTACGAACTGAAGCTTTCTTT. It is translated as CASTLRTEAFF. Filled out from reference TRBV28 and TRBJ1-1, the complete variable domain reads DVKVTQSSRYLVKRTGEKVFLECVQDMDHENMFWYRQDPGLGLRLIYFSYDVKMKEKGDIPEGYSVSREKKERFSLILESASTNQTSMYLCASTLRTEAFFGQGTRLTVV.

The sample holds a few counts of this clonotype. The rearrangement joins TRBV7-8 to TRBJ2-3; TRBD2 is a possible D gene (6 bases). CDR1 and CDR2 from the germline V gene are SGHVS and FQNEAQ. The CDR3 has 16 amino acids. Trimming shortened V by 5 bases and J by 0 bases, and 15 bases separated the two germline ends. CDR3: CASSGRGGKSTDTQYF. The CDR3 DNA reads TGTGCCAGCAGCGGTAGAGGAGGGAAGAGCACAGATACGCAGTATTTT.

V gene TRBV10-2 combines with J gene TRBJ1-1; D unclear. The germline V gene encodes CDR1 WSHSY and CDR2 SAAADI. The CDR3 has 13 amino acids. V was cut by 2 bases and J by 1 base, with 5 bases left in between. The CDR3 nucleotides read TGCGCCAGCAGTGAGGCAGCGAACACTGAAGCTTTCTTT. This codes for CASSEAANTEAFF.

This clonotype was seen many times. The CDR3 region is CASSVAGRHTGELFF. Written as DNA, the CDR3 is TGTGCCAGCAGCGTAGCGGGGCGCCACACCGGGGAGCTGTTTTTT. V gene TRBV9 combines with J gene TRBJ2-2; D may match TRBD1 or TRBD2 (5 bases each). Per the germline V gene, CDR1 is SGDLS and CDR2 is YYNGEE. V lost 0 bases to trimming and J lost 3 bases, with 9 bases between them. This CDR3 region has 15 residues. The variable domain in full, with the rest retrieved from reference TRBV9 and TRBJ2-2, is DSGVTQTPKHLITATGQRVTLRCSPRSGDLSVYWYQQSLDQGLQFLIQYYNGEERAKGNILERFSAQQFPDLHSELNLSSLELGDSALYFCASSVAGRHTGELFFGEGSRLTVL.

This clonotype was seen a single time. Given a much more abundant clone one base away, this may be a read error. This sequence joins TRBV7-2 and TRBJ2-3, with unresolved D. Germline V gives CDR1 SGHTA, CDR2 FQGNSA. The ends were cut back, 3 bases at V and 2 bases at J, with 0 bases in the middle. This CDR3 has 11 amino acids. CDR3 residues: CASSFTDTQYF. The CDR3 nucleotides are TGTGCCAGCAGCTTCACAGATACGCAGTATTTT.

This clonotype was seen repeatedly, ten times or more. CDR3 residues: CASSRDRATNQPQHF. The CDR3 nucleotides are TGTGCCAGCAGCCGGGACAGGGCTACCAATCAGCCCCAGCATTTT. The chain uses TRBV6-5 and TRBJ1-5, with 9 bases fitting TRBD1. Germline V gene lookup returns CDR1 MNHEY and CDR2 SVGAGI. The CDR3 sequence is 15 residues long. J lost 3 bases, V lost 6 bases, and 6 bases had no gene match.

In this sample, this clonotype turned up a few times. The V and J genes are TRBV7-9 and TRBJ2-1; 9 bases match TRBD2. V shed 4 bases, J shed 4 bases, and the junction held 5 bases outside the gene matches. There are 15 residues in the CDR3. Looked up from germline, CDR1 is SEHNR and CDR2 is FQNEAQ (reference sequence). The CDR3 loop reads CASSSLAGAYNEQFF. The CDR3, as DNA: TGTGCCAGCAGCTCGTTAGCGGGAGCGTACAATGAGCAGTTCTTC.

This clonotype was detected a few times. The J gene is TRBJ1-1, the V gene TRBV5-1, with D tentatively TRBD1 (6 bases). V was clipped by 3 bases and J by 3 bases, with 12 bases between them. Germline V CDR1 and CDR2: SGHRS, YFSETQ. The CDR3 spans 14 residues. The CDR3 DNA follows: TGCGCCAGCAGCTCAGGGGTCGGGTACACTGAAGCTTTCTTT. It yields the protein CASSSGVGYTEAFF.